Each of the 2 T cell receptor beta chains below was sequenced from the same sample in a study of control samples from healthy donors and cancer patients. Sequencing used immunoSEQ multiplex PCR; TCRdb keeps in-frame clones, though not all of them. This table holds about 49,000 clones, 70% to 90% found once. The sample was PBMCs. These receptors were collected from a woman in her forties or fifties with lung cancer.

The gene calls are TRBV27 and TRBJ2-3, with no clear D. Germline-derived CDR1 and CDR2 are MNHEY and SMNVEV (reference sequence). The V gene lost 7 bases and the J gene lost 3 bases, with 5 bases spanning the gap. The CDR3 length is 11 residues. This CDR3 reads CASKGTDTQYF. The CDR3 DNA reads TGTGCCAGCAAAGGGACAGATACGCAGTATTTT.

The CDR3 loop is CASSQAGTGGHEKLFF. The CDR3 bases are TGCGCCAGCAGCCAAGCCGGGACAGGGGGCCATGAAAAACTGTTTTTT. The chain employs TRBV4-3 and TRBJ1-4; 12 bases agree with TRBD1. The CDR3 contains 16 residues. Germline CDR1 reads LGHNA; CDR2 reads YSLEER. The V segment lost 1 base and the J segment 6 bases; nucleotides outside the gene matches: 3.